Shown below are 30 T cell receptor beta chains from a single sample sequenced in a study of T cell repertoires in cytomegalovirus infection. TCRdb used MiXCR to reprocess the reads, holding one entry per CDR3 protein. This table has fewer than 550,000 distinct CDR3 sequences, 16% appearing once. Sequencing was performed on CD8+ T cells from PBMCs. The receptors come from a human donor in good health (CMV status not recorded). Some clones in this sample may be carry-over from other donors' samples.

The table lists this clonotype with many counts. The rearrangement uses TRBV7-6 and TRBJ1-1; perhaps TRBD1 as D (6 bases). Germline V gene data show CDR1 as SGHVS and CDR2 as FNYEAQ. Trimming left V 4 bases short and J 3 bases short, with 12 bases between. The CDR3 runs 14 residues. CDR3 coding DNA: TGTGCCAGCAGCTGGGGACAAGCCGACACTGAAGCTTTCTTT. This encodes CASSWGQADTEAFF.

This clonotype was observed a handful of times. The rearrangement joins TRBV27 to TRBJ2-3; possibly TRBD1 for D (5 bases). V was pared by 6 bases and J by 1 base, with 11 bases between. This CDR3 contains 14 residues. The germline CDR1 and CDR2 sequences are MNHEY and SMNVEV (reference sequence). CDR3 nucleotides: TGTGCCAGCAGAGAGGTCAGGGGCACAGATACGCAGTATTTT. Its translation: CASREVRGTDTQYF.

This clonotype was detected many times. The gene calls are TRBV2 and TRBJ1-1; D gene uncertain. V gave up 3 bases and J gave up 0 bases, with 5 bases separating them. The CDR3 consists of 13 residues. Looked up from germline, CDR1 is SNHLY and CDR2 is FYNNEI. The CDR3 here is CASSERMNTEAFF. The CDR3 nucleotides are TGTGCCAGCAGTGAGAGGATGAACACTGAAGCTTTCTTT.

This clonotype was detected a few times. V and J are TRBV4-1 and TRBJ2-5; TRBD2 matches 11 bases. J was trimmed by 5 bases and V by 5 bases; bases with no gene match: 7. The CDR3 runs 15 residues. CDR1 MGHRA and CDR2 YSYEKL come from the germline V gene. The CDR3 DNA sequence: TGCGCCAGCAGCGAGGAAATAGCGGGAGGGGAGACCCAGTACTTC. Its protein is CASSEEIAGGETQYF.

This clonotype has a handful of counts. The V call is TRBV27, the J call TRBJ2-3; perhaps TRBD1 as D (6 bases). Trimming stripped 10 bases from V and 6 bases from J, with 17 bases between. CDR1 is MNHEY and CDR2 is SMNVEV in the germline V gene (reference sequence). CDR3 size: 13 residues. CDR3 DNA: TGTGCCATCAGGTCATTGGGGGCTGATACGCAGTATTTT. This sequence encodes CAIRSLGADTQYF.

This clonotype was seen a few times. Here the CDR3 reads CASSLSLRLAGVSGNEQFF. The CDR3 nucleotides read TGTGCCAGCAGCTTATCGCTTAGGCTAGCGGGAGTGTCTGGCAATGAGCAGTTCTTC. This chain links TRBV5-5 with TRBJ2-1; TRBD2 matches at 10 bases. The CDR3 sequence is 19 residues long. Unmatched junction bases numbered 17, after V lost 2 bases and J lost 6 bases. CDR1 is SGHKS, CDR2 YYEKEE, per germline (reference sequence).

The V gene is TRBV14, the J gene TRBJ2-7; D unresolved. The germline CDR1 and CDR2 sequences are SGHDN and FVKESK. CDR3 length: 14 residues. The V gene lost 4 bases and the J gene lost 2 bases, with 12 bases spanning the gap. CDR3 in DNA: TGTGCCAGCAGCCTGTACTGGGTGCCCTACGAGCAGTACTTC. It encodes CASSLYWVPYEQYF.

This clonotype was observed at least ten times. A single base separates this from a much larger clone, so it may be a read error. The genes are TRBV12-3 or TRBV12-4 and TRBJ2-3; D ambiguous. The CDR3 is 13 residues long. V lost 3 bases to trimming and J lost 4 bases, with 8 bases between them. The DNA of the CDR3 is TGTGCCAGCAGTTTGGGGATCCCAGATACGCAGTATTTT. This sequence encodes CASSLGIPDTQYF.

This clonotype was seen ten or more times. This chain connects TRBV6-1 to TRBJ1-2; perhaps TRBD1 as D (5 bases). CDR3 size: 13 residues. The germline CDR1 and CDR2 sequences are MNHNS and SASEGT. The V and J ends lost 7 bases and 4 bases respectively, with 13 bases between them. In nucleotides, the CDR3 is TGTGCCAGCATTGGGACCGCTCCCTATGGCTACACCTTC. This codes for CASIGTAPYGYTF.

The gene calls are TRBV9 and TRBJ2-6; no clear D. The CDR3 covers 15 residues. Germline-derived CDR1 and CDR2 are SGDLS and YYNGEE. The germline V and J ends were trimmed by 6 bases and 0 bases, with 10 bases remaining between them. The CDR3 DNA sequence: TGTGCCAGCAACACACCCGACTCTGGGGCCAACGTCCTGACTTTC. This sequence encodes CASNTPDSGANVLTF.

As to this clonotype: One end of the junction varies from germline; a read error may be responsible. The CDR3 spells CASSLEGAGDGYNF. The DNA of the CDR3 is TGTGCCAGCAGTTTAGAGGGGGCAGGGGATGGCTACAACTTC. The chain uses TRBV28 and TRBJ1-2; 7 bases line up with TRBD1. Germline V gene lookup returns CDR1 MDHEN and CDR2 SYDVKM. This CDR3 comprises 14 residues.

The V gene is TRBV18, the J gene TRBJ2-3, with a tentative D call TRBD2 (6 bases). The CDR3 runs to 17 residues. Trimming took off 4 bases at V and 2 bases at J, with 19 bases between the two ends. Germline V gives CDR1 KGHSH, CDR2 LQKENI. In nucleotides, the CDR3 is TGTGCCAGCTCACGGGACCCCATCACGGACTACACAGATACGCAGTATTTT. Its translation: CASSRDPITDYTDTQYF.

This clonotype turned up a few times. The chain has TRBV5-1 and TRBJ2-3; 8 bases align to TRBD1. V lost 2 bases and J lost 2; bases outside the gene matches: 4. This CDR3 has 15 residues. Per germline, CDR1 SGHRS and CDR2 YFSETQ. CDR3 nucleotides: TGCGCCAGCAGCTTTCGGACAGGGTACACAGATACGCAGTATTTT. It translates to CASSFRTGYTDTQYF.

The chain carries TRBV20-1 and TRBJ2-5; TRBD2 aligns across 10 bases. V trimming: 4 bases; J trimming: 2 bases; junction bases outside the gene matches: 7. CDR1 is DFQATT and CDR2 is SNEGSKA in the germline V gene (reference sequence). This CDR3 has 15 residues. The CDR3 region has the DNA TGCAGTGCTACTACGGGACTAGCGCGACAAGAGACCCAGTACTTC. Translated: CSATTGLARQETQYF.

V and J are TRBV5-1 and TRBJ2-1; TRBD2 agrees at 8 bases. Germline trimming cut 0 bases from V and 3 bases from J; bases unmatched to any gene: 5. The length of the CDR3 is 16 residues. CDR1 and CDR2 from the germline V gene are SGHRS and YFSETQ. CDR3 DNA: TGCGCCAGCAGCTTGGAGAGCGGGGGAGGCTACAATGAGCAGTTCTTC. Translating gives CASSLESGGGYNEQFF.

This clonotype was found a few times. The genes are TRBV4-1 and TRBJ2-1, with 9 bases fitting TRBD2. V shed 4 bases, J shed 6 bases, and the junction held 10 bases outside the gene matches. The CDR3 has 16 amino acids. Germline CDR1 is MGHRA and CDR2 is YSYEKL. CDR3 sequence (DNA): TGCGCCAGCAGCCCCTTAGCGGGGGCCCCGATCAATGAGCAGTTCTTC. Protein sequence: CASSPLAGAPINEQFF.

This clonotype was detected ten times or more. The chain joins TRBV12-3 or TRBV12-4 to TRBJ1-1; D uncertain. The CDR3 runs 12 residues. The DNA of the CDR3 is TGTGCTTCGTTGGGCCAAGACACTGAAGCTTTCTTT. Translated, it gives CASLGQDTEAFF.

In its sample, this clonotype was seen many times. The J gene is TRBJ1-1, the V gene TRBV7-9, with D possibly TRBD1 on 5 matching bases. V lost 2 bases and J lost 5, with 15 bases in between. CDR1 is SEHNR, CDR2 FQNEAQ, per germline (reference sequence). This CDR3 is built from 15 residues. The DNA for the CDR3 is TGTGCCAGCAGCTTAAAGGCAGGGCCGGGGACTGAAGCTTTCTTT. Encoded protein: CASSLKAGPGTEAFF. The complete variable domain, with remaining parts taken from reference TRBV7-9 and TRBJ1-1, reads DTGVSQNPRHKITKRGQNVTFRCDPISEHNRLYWYRQTLGQGPEFLTYFQNEAQLEKSRLLSDRFSAERPKGSFSTLEIQRTEQGDSAMYLCASSLKAGPGTEAFFGQGTRLTVV.

This clonotype was observed at least ten times. The rearrangement links TRBV7-2 to TRBJ2-7; the match to TRBD2 covers 8 bases. CDR3 size: 15 residues. CDR1 and CDR2 from the germline V gene are SGHTA and FQGNSA. Trimming cost V 7 bases and J 2 bases; bases outside gene matches: 10. The DNA of the CDR3 is TGTGCCAGCACCCTAGCGGGCGGGCCCACCTACGAGCAGTACTTC. Its protein is CASTLAGGPTYEQYF.

This clonotype has more than one count but fewer than ten. J is TRBJ2-1 and V is TRBV29-1; 12 bases line up with TRBD2. CDR1 is SQVTM and CDR2 is ANQGSEA in the germline V gene. This CDR3 has 17 residues. J lost 2 bases, V lost 3 bases, and 8 bases had no gene match. The CDR3: CSVDTSGRNGPYNEQFF. The CDR3 coding sequence is TGCAGCGTTGACACTAGCGGGAGGAATGGGCCCTACAATGAGCAGTTCTTC.

This clonotype has ten or more counts. The genes are TRBV27 and TRBJ2-7; 12 positions match TRBD1. This CDR3 spans 14 amino acids. After removal of 8 bases from V and 2 bases from J, the junction contained 4 bases not matched to a gene. The germline V gene has CDR1 MNHEY and CDR2 SMNVEV (reference sequence). The CDR3 loop reads CASGDRGQTYEQYF. For the CDR3, the DNA is TGTGCCAGCGGGGACAGGGGGCAAACCTACGAGCAGTACTTC.

This clonotype has a count of ten or more. The chain has TRBV7-6 and TRBJ1-2, with D uncertain. The CDR3 totals 12 residues. CDR1 and CDR2 (germline): SGHVS, FNYEAQ. V lost 5 bases, J lost 6 bases, and 10 bases lay in between. The CDR3 sequence is CASSEYRDGYTF. In nucleotides, the CDR3 is TGTGCCAGCAGCGAGTATCGAGATGGCTACACCTTC.

This clonotype was recorded a few times. V and J are TRBV3-1 and TRBJ2-7; a possible D gene is TRBD1 (7 bases). The CDR3 runs to 12 residues. Germline V CDR1 and CDR2: LGHDT, YNNKEL (reference sequence). V lost 4 bases to trimming and J lost 6 bases, with 10 bases between them. CDR3 sequence: CASSPGGLEQYF. The DNA of the CDR3 is TGTGCCAGCAGCCCAGGGGGGCTCGAGCAGTACTTC.

This clonotype was detected many times. The J gene is TRBJ1-2, the V gene TRBV19; D is uncertain. The ends were cut back, 3 bases at V and 7 bases at J, with 18 bases in the middle. The CDR3 covers 15 residues. Germline values: CDR1 LNHDA, CDR2 SQIVND (reference sequence). The chain's CDR3 is CASSMASSGIGGYTF. DNA for the CDR3: TGTGCCAGTAGTATGGCGTCGTCGGGGATAGGTGGCTACACCTTC.

This clonotype turned up a few times. This may be a read error: a much more frequent sequence differs by one nucleotide. V gene TRBV7-2 combines with J gene TRBJ2-7; D may be TRBD1 or TRBD2 (6 bases each). The V end lost 2 bases, the J end lost 7 bases, and 24 bases lay between the germline ends. This CDR3 has 17 residues. CDR1 and CDR2 (germline): SGHTA, FQGNSA. CDR3 DNA: TGTGCCAGCAGCTTAAGGGGGGTCGTACTCCTTTCGAAGGAGCAGTACTTC. Its translation: CASSLRGVVLLSKEQYF.

This CDR3 is CASNLGGYTEAFF. The CDR3 DNA sequence: TGTGCCAGCAATTTGGGAGGGTACACTGAAGCTTTCTTT. The genes are TRBV12-3 or TRBV12-4 and TRBJ1-1; D gene unclear. The CDR3 has 13 amino acids. V lost 7 bases to trimming and J lost 3 bases, with 12 bases between them.

The J gene is TRBJ2-1, the V gene TRBV28; 7 bases map to TRBD2. The length of the CDR3 is 14 residues. V shed 5 bases, J shed 4 bases, and the junction held 5 bases outside the gene matches. Germline CDR1 reads MDHEN; CDR2 reads SYDVKM. CDR3 residues: CASSPQGGYNEQFF. The CDR3 DNA is TGTGCCAGCAGTCCTCAGGGAGGGTACAATGAGCAGTTCTTC.

In this sample, this clonotype turned up many times. The chain employs TRBV6-2 or TRBV6-3 and TRBJ1-5; maybe TRBD1 (6 bases). Germline CDR1 reads MNHEY; CDR2 reads SVGEGT. The CDR3 sequence is 18 residues long. The V and J ends lost 1 base and 3 bases respectively, with 19 bases between them. This chain's CDR3 is CASSYYSGGRGNNQPQHF. CDR3 bases: TGTGCCAGCAGTTACTATTCGGGAGGCAGGGGAAACAATCAGCCCCAGCATTTT.

This sequence joins TRBV29-1 and TRBJ2-2; 7 nucleotides match TRBD2. The length of the CDR3 is 14 residues. V gave up 6 bases and J gave up 3 bases; unmatched junction bases: 7. Germline V gene sequence: CDR1 SQVTM, CDR2 ANQGSEA. The CDR3 loop is CSVVREDYTGELFF. The CDR3 DNA sequence: TGCAGCGTCGTACGGGAGGACTACACCGGGGAGCTGTTTTTT.

This clonotype was found a few times. The V gene is TRBV30, the J gene TRBJ2-5; D call uncertain. This CDR3 contains 12 residues. Trimming removed 5 bases at V and 3 bases at J, with 10 bases between. The germline V gene has CDR1 GTSNPN and CDR2 SVGIG (reference sequence). The CDR3 DNA reads TGTGCCTGGGGTGGGCTAGAAGAGACCCAGTACTTC. Amino acid sequence: CAWGGLEETQYF.